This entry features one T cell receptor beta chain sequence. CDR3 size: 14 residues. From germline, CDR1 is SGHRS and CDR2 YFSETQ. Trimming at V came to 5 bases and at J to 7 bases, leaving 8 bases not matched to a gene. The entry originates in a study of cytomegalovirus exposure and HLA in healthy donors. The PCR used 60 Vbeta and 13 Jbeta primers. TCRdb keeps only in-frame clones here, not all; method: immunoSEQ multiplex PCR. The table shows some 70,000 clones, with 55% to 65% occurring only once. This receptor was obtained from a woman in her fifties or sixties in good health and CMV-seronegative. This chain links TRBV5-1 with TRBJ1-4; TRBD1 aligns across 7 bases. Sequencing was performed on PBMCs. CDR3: CASRRQGDGEKLFF. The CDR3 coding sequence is TGCGCCAGCAGGCGACAGGGCGACGGTGAAAAACTGTTTTTT.